This passage covers 29 T cell receptor beta chains from one sample sequenced in a study of blood T cell repertoires in COVID-19. Profiled with immunoSEQ multiplex PCR; TCRdb holds only in-frame clones, not every one. The repertoire has roughly 250,000 clones, about 90% of them found once; the top ten carry roughly 1.2%. Sequencing was done on a sample of PBMCs or T cells enriched from blood (not recorded which). The receptors come from a human donor in a cohort exposed to, infected with or recovered from COVID-19 (not recorded which). The donor label of this sample is uncertain.

The genes are TRBV11-1 and TRBJ2-3, with 16 bases aligning to TRBD2. This CDR3 has 16 residues. V was pared by 5 bases and J by 6 bases, with 5 bases of the junction left unmatched. Germline V CDR1 and CDR2: SGHAT, FQDESV (reference sequence). The CDR3, as DNA: TGTGCCAGCAGCCGGGGACTAGCGGGGGGGGCGGATACGCAGTATTTT. As protein: CASSRGLAGGADTQYF.

The genes are TRBV5-1 and TRBJ2-6; the D gene is possibly TRBD1 (5 bases). V lost 0 bases to trimming and J lost 0 bases, with 16 bases between them. Germline loops: CDR1 SGHRS, CDR2 YFSETQ. CDR3 size: 19 residues. The CDR3 reads CASSLGAQVKSSGANVLTF. The CDR3 bases are TGCGCCAGCAGCTTGGGGGCACAGGTGAAGAGCTCTGGGGCCAACGTCCTGACTTTC.

The genes are TRBV27 and TRBJ1-6; TRBD1 might be the D (6 bases). The CDR3 is made up of 13 amino acids. Germline V lookup: CDR1 MNHEY, CDR2 SMNVEV (reference sequence). Trimming shortened V by 10 bases and J by 3 bases, and 10 bases separated the two germline ends. CDR3: CATRTVYNSPLHF. In DNA form, the CDR3 reads TGTGCCACCAGGACAGTCTATAATTCACCCCTCCACTTT.

The chain uses TRBV18 and TRBJ1-1; D possibly corresponds to TRBD1 (5 bases). The CDR3 is 12 amino acids. V was pared by 6 bases and J by 5 bases, with 10 bases between. Germline loops: CDR1 KGHSH, CDR2 LQKENI. In nucleotides, the CDR3 is TGTGCCAGCTCGACCGGGGGGACTGAAGCTTTCTTT. It is translated as CASSTGGTEAFF.

The gene calls are TRBV14 and TRBJ2-1; tentative D call: TRBD1 (6 bases). The CDR3 totals 14 residues. The germline CDR1 and CDR2 sequences are SGHDN and FVKESK. Deletions cut 6 bases from V and 5 bases from J, with 14 bases between. The CDR3 DNA reads as TGTGCCAGCAGTCGTTACAGGGTTAACAATGAGCAGTTCTTC. It yields the protein CASSRYRVNNEQFF.

This chain joins TRBV19 and TRBJ2-5; the D gene is possibly TRBD2 (7 bases). CDR1 is LNHDA and CDR2 is SQIVND in the germline V gene (reference sequence). Trimming stripped 3 bases from V and 5 bases from J, with 16 bases between. This CDR3 is 15 amino acids long. CDR3 nucleotide sequence: TGTGCCAGTAGTATCCTGGGGGGGGCGTTGGAGACCCAGTACTTC. This sequence encodes CASSILGGALETQYF. Combining the CDR3 with reference TRBV19 and TRBJ2-5 gives the whole variable domain DGGITQSPKYLFRKEGQNVTLSCEQNLNHDAMYWYRQDPGQGLRLIYYSQIVNDFQKGDIAEGYSVSREKKESFPLTVTSAQKNPTAFYLCASSILGGALETQYFGPGTRLLVL.

This clone was counted once. This rearrangement joins TRBV29-1 to TRBJ1-2, with no clear D. CDR3 length: 13 residues. Looked up from germline, CDR1 is SQVTM and CDR2 is ANQGSEA. The V and J ends lost 8 bases and 4 bases respectively, with 17 bases between them. The CDR3 loop is CSFREERSYGYTF. The CDR3 DNA sequence: TGCAGCTTTAGGGAGGAGAGGTCCTATGGCTACACCTTC.

The rearrangement joins TRBV5-6 to TRBJ2-5, with D maybe TRBD2 (6 bases). CDR3 length: 14 residues. Trimming left V 2 bases short and J 1 base short, with 9 bases between. CDR1 SGHDT and CDR2 YYEEEE come from the germline V gene. The CDR3 is CASSLRGSQETQYF. The CDR3 coding sequence is TGTGCCAGCAGCTTACGGGGGAGCCAAGAGACCCAGTACTTC.

This chain connects TRBV5-1 to TRBJ1-4; 10 nucleotides agree with TRBD1. J was trimmed by 5 bases and V by 4 bases; bases with no gene match: 5. Germline CDR1 and CDR2: SGHRS and YFSETQ. CDR3 length: 15 amino acids. The CDR3 here is CASSLRTGGNEKLFF. The CDR3, as DNA: TGCGCCAGCAGCCTAAGGACAGGGGGGAATGAAAAACTGTTTTTT.

This clone was found a few times. This chain connects TRBV18 to TRBJ2-5; 7 bases are a match to TRBD1. Germline lookup yields CDR1 KGHSH and CDR2 LQKENI. Losses at the gene ends were 1 base for V and 5 bases for J; bases not matched to a gene: 4. The CDR3 is 14 residues long. The CDR3 spells CASSPLMTGETQYF. In nucleotides, the CDR3 is TGTGCCAGCTCACCACTTATGACAGGGGAGACCCAGTACTTC.

The rearrangement joins TRBV7-6 to TRBJ2-5; 8 bases fit TRBD2. The germline V gene encodes CDR1 SGHVS and CDR2 FNYEAQ. The CDR3 runs to 15 residues. Trimming at V came to 5 bases and at J to 2 bases, leaving 7 bases not matched to a gene. CDR3 nucleotide sequence: TGTGCCAGCAGCATAACTAGCGGAGGGCAAGAGACCCAGTACTTC. Translating it yields CASSITSGGQETQYF. Full variable domain (outside the CDR3, taken from reference TRBV7-6 and TRBJ2-5): GAGVSQSPRYKVTKRGQDVALRCDPISGHVSLYWYRQALGQGPEFLTYFNYEAQQDKSGLPNDRFSAERPEGSISTLTIQRTEQRDSAMYRCASSITSGGQETQYFGPGTRLLVL.

As regards this clone: This sample also contains other DNA sequences that code for the same CDR3. J is TRBJ2-3 and V is TRBV7-2; TRBD2 is a possible D gene (5 bases). Germline values: CDR1 SGHTA, CDR2 FQGNSA. V lost 3 bases, J lost 1 base, and 8 bases lay in between. CDR3 size: 14 residues. The CDR3 sequence is CASSFSGGTDTQYF. CDR3 bases: TGTGCCAGCAGCTTCTCCGGGGGCACAGATACGCAGTATTTT.

The V gene is TRBV4-1, the J gene TRBJ1-1; no firm D call. Germline lookup yields CDR1 MGHRA and CDR2 YSYEKL. The CDR3 sequence is 15 residues long. With 0 bases removed from V and 1 base from J, the gap between germline ends came to 9 bases. The CDR3 region has the DNA TGCGCCAGCAGCCAAGATCGGGGATCGAACACTGAAGCTTTCTTT. This codes for CASSQDRGSNTEAFF.

The J gene is TRBJ2-7, the V gene TRBV5-1; D might be TRBD1 (5 bases). V was shortened by 0 bases and J by 4 bases, with 11 bases between the two germline ends. This CDR3 spans 14 amino acids. Germline V gives CDR1 SGHRS, CDR2 YFSETQ. Written as DNA, the CDR3 is TGCGCCAGCAGCTTGGACAGGAACCTTTACGAGCAGTACTTC. It translates to CASSLDRNLYEQYF.

J is TRBJ1-1 and V is TRBV27; D gene ambiguous. Deletions cut 6 bases from V and 0 bases from J, with 8 bases between. The CDR3 consists of 13 residues. The germline V gene has CDR1 MNHEY and CDR2 SMNVEV (reference sequence). CDR3: CASSSLLNTEAFF. The CDR3, as DNA: TGTGCCAGCAGCTCCTTGTTGAACACTGAAGCTTTCTTT.

In its sample, this clone was seen once. This chain joins TRBV12-3 or TRBV12-4 and TRBJ1-1; unclear D gene. The CDR3 loop spans 12 amino acids. V gave up 3 bases and J gave up 7 bases, with 9 bases separating them. This chain's CDR3 is CASSLARLEAFF. The CDR3 DNA reads as TGTGCCAGCAGTTTGGCACGACTTGAAGCTTTCTTT.

The chain combines TRBV6-6 with TRBJ1-2; the D is unclear. This CDR3 has 14 residues. Germline V gives CDR1 MNHNY, CDR2 SVGAGI (reference sequence). The V end lost 2 bases, the J end lost 2 bases, and 9 bases lay between the germline ends. The chain's CDR3 is CASSYGETNYGYTF. As DNA, the CDR3 is TGTGCCAGCAGTTACGGAGAGACCAACTATGGCTACACCTTC.

The chain employs TRBV13 and TRBJ2-1; tentatively, D is TRBD2 (5 bases). The CDR3 length is 14 residues. The germline V gene has CDR1 PRHDT and CDR2 FYEKMQ (reference sequence). Deletions cut 2 bases from V and 7 bases from J, with 12 bases between. The CDR3 sequence: CASSLLSGVNEQFF. CDR3 sequence (DNA): TGTGCCAGCAGCTTATTGTCCGGGGTAAATGAGCAGTTCTTC.

This clone was seen a handful of times. The gene calls are TRBV6-8 and TRBJ2-7; D may be TRBD2 (6 bases). The V and J ends lost 4 bases and 3 bases respectively, with 13 bases between them. CDR3 length: 14 residues. The germline V gene has CDR1 MNHGY and CDR2 SAAAGT. DNA of the CDR3: TGTGCCAGCAGTTTTGGAGGGACCGGCTACGAGCAGTACTTC. It is translated as CASSFGGTGYEQYF.

This clone showed up just a few times. This sequence joins TRBV5-8 and TRBJ2-1; 9 bases align to TRBD2. The CDR3 contains 15 residues. V was clipped by 3 bases and J by 9 bases; unmatched bases: 10. Looked up from germline, CDR1 is SGHTS and CDR2 is YDEGEE. For the CDR3, the DNA is TGTGCCAGCAGCTCCCTGCGCGGGGGGGCAGGTGAGCAGTTCTTC. This sequence encodes CASSSLRGGAGEQFF.

The rearrangement uses TRBV20-1 and TRBJ2-7, with 9 bases fitting TRBD1. Looked up from germline, CDR1 is DFQATT and CDR2 is SNEGSKA (reference sequence). This CDR3 is built from 14 residues. The ends lost 3 bases at V and 3 bases at J; junction bases unmatched: 6. The CDR3 bases are TGCAGTGCTAGTCGCCACAGGGGGCTCTACGAGCAGTACTTC. Its translation: CSASRHRGLYEQYF.

The genes are TRBV4-1 and TRBJ1-4; perhaps TRBD1 as D (6 bases). The CDR3 consists of 15 residues. The ends were cut back, 3 bases at V and 8 bases at J, with 16 bases in the middle. Germline-derived CDR1 and CDR2 are MGHRA and YSYEKL. CDR3 protein: CASSQAGTRGEKLFF. The CDR3 DNA reads as TGCGCCAGCAGCCAGGCAGGGACAAGGGGGGAAAAACTGTTTTTT.

The chain links TRBV4-1 to TRBJ1-6; no firm D call. From germline, CDR1 is MGHRA and CDR2 YSYEKL. CDR3 length equals 12 residues. Trimming left V 1 base short and J 7 bases short, with 2 bases between. CDR3 amino acids: CASSQANSPLHF. The CDR3 coding sequence is TGCGCCAGCAGCCAAGCGAATTCACCCCTCCACTTT.

V is TRBV4-1 and J is TRBJ2-5; weak D call: TRBD2 (5 bases). Germline values: CDR1 MGHRA, CDR2 YSYEKL. Trimming pared 4 bases from V and 2 bases from J, leaving 11 bases between. This CDR3 spans 14 amino acids. CDR3 DNA sequence: TGCGCCAGCAGCCTCCTGGGAGTACAAGAGACCCAGTACTTC. Amino acids: CASSLLGVQETQYF.

This clone was seen just once. The chain recombines TRBV20-1 with TRBJ1-2, with no clear D. Trimming removed 2 bases from V and 8 bases from J, with 9 bases in between. The CDR3 covers 11 residues. In germline, CDR1 is DFQATT, CDR2 SNEGSKA (reference sequence). The CDR3 here is CSARIPGGYTF. For the CDR3, the DNA is TGCAGTGCTAGAATCCCTGGCGGCTACACCTTC.

V usage is TRBV7-3 and J usage is TRBJ1-2, with a tentative D call TRBD1 (6 bases). Germline V gene data show CDR1 as SGHTA and CDR2 as FQGTGA. The CDR3 length is 13 residues. V shed 4 bases and J shed 6 bases, with 12 bases lying between them. The chain's CDR3 is CASSSGRGHGYTF. The CDR3 region has the DNA TGTGCCAGCAGCTCTGGCAGGGGACATGGCTACACCTTC.

This chain connects TRBV2 to TRBJ2-7; perhaps TRBD1 as D (5 bases). The CDR3 has 14 residues. V lost 4 bases, J lost 5 bases, and 15 bases lay in between. CDR1 is SNHLY and CDR2 is FYNNEI in the germline V gene. The chain's CDR3 is CASSVATGQNEQYF. CDR3 nucleotide sequence: TGTGCCAGCAGTGTAGCAACAGGACAAAACGAGCAGTACTTC.

The rearrangement joins TRBV3-1 (or the pseudogene TRBV3-2) to TRBJ1-2; 7 nucleotides agree with TRBD1. The CDR3 is 15 residues long. Looked up from germline, CDR1 is LGHDT and CDR2 is YNNKEL (reference sequence). Trimming cost V 4 bases and J 2 bases; bases outside gene matches: 7. In DNA, the CDR3 is TGTGCCAGCAGCCTCGCCGGGACAGAAAACTATGGCTACACCTTC. This encodes CASSLAGTENYGYTF.

The chain couples TRBV24-1 to TRBJ1-3; the D gene is possibly TRBD1 (6 bases). This CDR3 contains 15 residues. The V end was cut by 7 bases, the J end by 2 bases, with 14 bases between. Germline values: CDR1 KGHDR, CDR2 SFDVKD. The CDR3, as DNA: TGTGCCACCAGCCAGGGGCGGCTGACTGGAAACACCATATATTTT. Translation: CATSQGRLTGNTIYF.